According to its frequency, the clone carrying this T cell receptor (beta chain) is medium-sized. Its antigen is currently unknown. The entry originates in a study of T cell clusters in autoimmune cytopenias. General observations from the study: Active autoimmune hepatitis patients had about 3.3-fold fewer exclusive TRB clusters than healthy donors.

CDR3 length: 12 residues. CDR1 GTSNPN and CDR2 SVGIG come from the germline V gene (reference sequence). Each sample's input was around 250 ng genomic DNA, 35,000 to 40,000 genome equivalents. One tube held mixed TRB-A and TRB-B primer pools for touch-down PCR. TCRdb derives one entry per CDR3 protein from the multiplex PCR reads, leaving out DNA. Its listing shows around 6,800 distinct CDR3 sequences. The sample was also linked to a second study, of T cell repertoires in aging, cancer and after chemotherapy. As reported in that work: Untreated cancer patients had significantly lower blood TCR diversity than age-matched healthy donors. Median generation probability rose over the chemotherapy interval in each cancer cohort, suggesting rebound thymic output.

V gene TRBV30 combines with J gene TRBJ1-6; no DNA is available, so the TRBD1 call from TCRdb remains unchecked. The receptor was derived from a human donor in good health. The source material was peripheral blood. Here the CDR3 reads CAWKGGDSPLHF.